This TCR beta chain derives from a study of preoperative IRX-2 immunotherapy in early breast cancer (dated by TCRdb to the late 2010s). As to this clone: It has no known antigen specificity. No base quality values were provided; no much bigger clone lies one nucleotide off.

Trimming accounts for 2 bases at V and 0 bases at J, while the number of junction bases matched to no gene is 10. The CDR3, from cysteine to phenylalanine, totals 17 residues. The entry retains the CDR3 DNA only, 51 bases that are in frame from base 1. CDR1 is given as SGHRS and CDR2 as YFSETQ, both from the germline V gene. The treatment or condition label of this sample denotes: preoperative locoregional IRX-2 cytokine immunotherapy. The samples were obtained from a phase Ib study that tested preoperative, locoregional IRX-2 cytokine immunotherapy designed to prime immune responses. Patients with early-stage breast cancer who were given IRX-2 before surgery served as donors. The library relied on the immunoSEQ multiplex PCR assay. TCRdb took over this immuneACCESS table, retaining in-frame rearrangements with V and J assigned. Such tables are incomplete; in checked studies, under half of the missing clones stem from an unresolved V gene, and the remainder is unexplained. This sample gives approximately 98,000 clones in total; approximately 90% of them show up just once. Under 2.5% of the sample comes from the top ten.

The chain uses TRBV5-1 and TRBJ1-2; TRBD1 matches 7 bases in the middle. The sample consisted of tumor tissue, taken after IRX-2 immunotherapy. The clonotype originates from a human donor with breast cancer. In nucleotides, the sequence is TGCGCCAGCAGCTTTCGGGGGGGACAGACGACTAACTATGGCTACACCTTC. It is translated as CASSFRGGQTTNYGYTF.